The rows below give T cell receptor beta chains drawn from one sample of a study of shared clonotypes between healthy human individuals. Assay used: immunoSEQ multiplex PCR; TCRdb lists only in-frame clones, some missing. The top ten hold 0.95% to 1.5% of the sample, which has about 1,500,000 clones, roughly 96% seen once. The sequencing sample was made of naive CD4+ T cells sorted from blood. These receptors were collected from a man aged 25-45 years in good health. The CDR3 runs from the conserved cysteine through the conserved F or W. D genes are given only for firm matches. Not all rows give a size; the values are once, few, many and, for expanded clones, a class.

TRBV5-1	NA	NA	TRBJ2-7	TGCGCCAGCAGCTTGGAGGCGGGAAGGTACTACGAGCAGTACTTC	CASSLEAGRYYEQYF
TRBV5-1	NA	TRBD2	TRBJ2-5	TGCGCCAGCACTTCTCTAGCGGGACGGGAGACCCAGTACTTC	CASTSLAGRETQYF
TRBV2	NA	TRBD1	TRBJ2-7	TGTGCCAGCAGTGAGCAGGGGGAGTCCTACGAGCAGTACTTC	CASSEQGESYEQYF
TRBV28	NA	NA	TRBJ2-6	TGTGCCAGCGGCACATTAGACAGGCGCGCCTCTGGGGCCAACGTCCTGACTTTC	CASGTLDRRASGANVLTF
TRBV6-6	once	TRBD1	TRBJ2-7	TGTGCCAGCAGAAGGACAGGGGAGCACTACGAGCAGTACTTC	CASRRTGEHYEQYF
TRBV27	NA	NA	TRBJ2-7	TGTGCCAGCGGACGGACCGAGGTCTACGAGCAGTACTTC	CASGRTEVYEQYF
TRBV19	NA	TRBD1	TRBJ1-1	TGTGCCAGTAACGACAGGGGAGGGAACACTGAAGCTTTCTTT	CASNDRGGNTEAFF
TRBV27	NA	NA	TRBJ2-7	TGTGCCAGCAGTCTGCAAGCGGGTATCTCCTACGAGCAGTACTTC	CASSLQAGISYEQYF
TRBV9	NA	NA	TRBJ2-5	TGTGCCAGCAGCCAGACGCCTGGGGGAGAGACCCAGTACTTC	CASSQTPGGETQYF
TRBV5-1	NA	NA	TRBJ2-5	TGCGCCAGCAGTAATAAGGGTTTGGAGACCCAGTACTTC	CASSNKGLETQYF
TRBV7-2	NA	NA	TRBJ2-7	TGTGCCAGCAGCTTAGCTAGGTCGAGCTCCTACGAGCAGTACTTC	CASSLARSSSYEQYF
TRBV18	NA	TRBD2	TRBJ2-7	TGTGCCAGCTCACCGTTGCCGGGACTAGCGGGAGATCTCGAGCAGTACTTC	CASSPLPGLAGDLEQYF
TRBV4-2	NA	NA	TRBJ2-3	TGTGCCAGCAGCCAAGTGGTCCAGGGGGGAGGCACAGATACGCAGTATTTT	CASSQVVQGGGTDTQYF
TRBV29-1	NA	NA	TRBJ2-7	TGCAGCGTTGGATCAGGGAGTTCCTACGAGCAGTACTTC	CSVGSGSSYEQYF
TRBV6-4	NA	TRBD2	TRBJ2-1	TGTGCCAGCAGCCAGACTAGCGGGATCGGCAATGAGCAGTTCTTC	CASSQTSGIGNEQFF
TRBV28	NA	NA	TRBJ1-1	TGTGCCAGCAGTTGGGACCCGCAGAACACTGAAGCTTTCTTT	CASSWDPQNTEAFF
TRBV5-1	NA	NA	TRBJ2-5	TGCGCCAGCAGCTTGGGGGCAGGGCTACAAGAGACCCAGTACTTC	CASSLGAGLQETQYF
TRBV18	NA	NA	TRBJ1-1	TGTGCCAGCTCAGACAACCAGGGTGCTTTCTTT	CASSDNQGAFF
TRBV15	NA	NA	TRBJ1-5	TGTGCCACCAGCAGCCTTTACACCCAGCCCCAGCATTTT	CATSSLYTQPQHF
TRBV11-2	NA	NA	TRBJ2-1	TGTGCCAGCAGCTTAATAGGGGTCGAATCAGGGTACAATGAGCAGTTCTTC	CASSLIGVESGYNEQFF
TRBV5-6	NA	TRBD2	TRBJ2-1	TGTGCCAGCAGCGCGGGACTAGCGGCGAACAATGAGCAGTTCTTC	CASSAGLAANNEQFF
TRBV27	NA	TRBD1	TRBJ2-7	TGTGCCAGCAGTTCGCTCGGGACAGTCTCCTACGAGCAGTACTTC	CASSSLGTVSYEQYF
TRBV28	NA	TRBD1	TRBJ1-1	TGTGCCAGCAGTGGGACAGGGAGGTTGAACACTGAAGCTTTCTTT	CASSGTGRLNTEAFF
TRBV9	NA	TRBD2	TRBJ2-1	TGTGCCAGCAGCGTCCAGGTTGGACTAGCGGGTTCCTACAATGAGCAGTTCTTC	CASSVQVGLAGSYNEQFF
TRBV7-8	NA	TRBD1	TRBJ1-4	TGTGCCAGCAGCCCAGACAGGGGGTATGAAAAACTGTTTTTT	CASSPDRGYEKLFF
TRBV21-1	NA	NA	TRBJ1-2	TGTGCCAGCAGCAAAACCTGTAGTGACTATGGCTACACCTTC	CASSKTCSDYGYTF
TRBV18	NA	TRBD2	TRBJ2-3	TGTGCCAGCTCACTCCGACTAGCGGGAGGTGGAAGCACAGATACGCAGTATTTT	CASSLRLAGGGSTDTQYF
TRBV5-1	NA	NA	TRBJ2-5	TGCGCCAGCAGCTACGCGGTGCAGGGTTTCCAAGAGACCCAGTACTTC	CASSYAVQGFQETQYF
TRBV5-8	NA	NA	TRBJ2-7	TGTGCCAGCAGCTTGTCAACCAGCTACGAGCAGTACTTC	CASSLSTSYEQYF
TRBV15	NA	NA	TRBJ2-7	TGTGCCACCAGCAGAGAAGCACAGTCGCCGGGACTGCCTTCCTACGAGCAGTACTTC	CATSREAQSPGLPSYEQYF
TRBV14	NA	NA	TRBJ2-4	TGTGCCAGCAGCCAAGATCTTGGGCAAATTCAGTACTTC	CASSQDLGQIQYF
TRBV6-4	NA	TRBD2	TRBJ2-1	TGTGCCAGCAGTGATCCCGGACTAGCGGACAATAAGCAGTTCTTC	CASSDPGLADNKQFF
TRBV29-1	NA	TRBD2	TRBJ2-1	TGCAGCGCACTAGCGGGAGGTTTTAGTGAGCAGTTCTTC	CSALAGGFSEQFF
TRBV2	NA	NA	TRBJ1-5	TGTGCCAGCAGTGAACCCAGCTACAATCAGCCCCAGCATTTT	CASSEPSYNQPQHF
TRBV19	NA	TRBD1	TRBJ2-7	TGTGCCAGTAGTACCGGACAGGGGATGATCTACGAGCAGTACTTC	CASSTGQGMIYEQYF
TRBV30	NA	NA	TRBJ1-1	TGTGCCTGGCAGGACAGTCGTAAGGTTTTCTTT	CAWQDSRKVFF
TRBV5-1	NA	TRBD2	TRBJ2-5	TGCGCCAGCAGCAGTAGCGGGAGCAGGGAGACCCAGTACTTC	CASSSSGSRETQYF
TRBV14	NA	NA	TRBJ1-1	TGTGCCAGCAGCCAAGAACTGAACACTGAAGCTTTCTTT	CASSQELNTEAFF
TRBV28	NA	NA	TRBJ2-1	TGTGCCAGCAGTTCTTCCTGGGGCAGAACTCGGGCAGACTACAATGAGCAGTTCTTC	CASSSSWGRTRADYNEQFF